The present TCR beta chain was sequenced within a study of PD-1 blockade in classical Hodgkin lymphoma. Every patient relapsed after autologous stem cell transplantation, and brentuximab vedotin exposure varied. TCRdb's copy holds only in-frame clones and misses some; the assay was immunoSEQ multiplex PCR. Of nearly 25,000 clones in the sample, 65% to 90% are singletons; the top ten hold around 20%. The CDR3 totals 12 residues. The V end lost 6 bases, the J end lost 7 bases, and 13 bases lay between the germline ends. CDR1 and CDR2 (germline): SQVTM, ANQGSEA. Study-level findings and limits: Patients who began taking nivolumab under 1 year after ASCT were left out. There was a significant rise in CD4+ TCR diversity by C4D1, with no such rise for CD8+.

About this clone: Its specificity is not known.

V gene TRBV29-1 combines with J gene TRBJ1-3; weak D call: TRBD1 (6 bases). This sequence was found in a human donor with classical Hodgkin lymphoma. The sequencing here drew on peripheral blood mononuclear cells (PBMCs), taken before the second cycle of nivolumab. The CDR3, as DNA: TGCAGCGTGTTACAGGGATGGAACACCATATATTTT. The encoded protein is CSVLQGWNTIYF.